Listed here are 2 T cell receptor beta chains from one sample, sequenced in a study of cytomegalovirus exposure and HLA in healthy donors (dated by TCRdb to about 2017). Library preparation was by the immunoSEQ multiplex PCR assay. A mixture of 60 forward primers for TCR Vbeta segments and 13 reverse primers for TCR Jbeta segments was used in the multiplex PCR. TCRdb stores this immuneACCESS table with in-frame sequences only. Part of the clones is absent; in the studies checked, under half of the shortfall reflects unresolved V genes, and no reason is known for the rest. The sample table contains fewer than 65,000 clones; only one count was recorded for around 87% of them. Clones ranked in the top ten supply roughly 1.4% of the sample. The sequencing sample was made of PBMCs. These receptors came from a man aged 18-30 years in good health and CMV-seronegative.

A few counts support this clone. The rearrangement links TRBV7-2 to TRBJ1-2, with 8 bases aligning to TRBD1. Trimming removed 5 bases from V and 5 bases from J; junction bases left unmatched: 4. The CDR3 is 13 amino acids. Germline V gene data show CDR1 as SGHTA and CDR2 as FQGNSA. The CDR3 spells CASSRQGSYGYTF. CDR3 coding DNA: TGTGCCAGCAGCCGACAGGGGAGTTATGGCTACACCTTC.

The rearrangement uses TRBV5-1 and TRBJ2-1; possible D gene TRBD1, 6 bases. The CDR3 runs 13 residues. Trimming shortened V by 6 bases and J by 9 bases, and 16 bases separated the two germline ends. Germline V gives CDR1 SGHRS, CDR2 YFSETQ. The chain's CDR3 is CASTDSGAGEQFF. The CDR3 DNA reads as TGCGCCAGCACGGATTCAGGGGCGGGTGAGCAGTTCTTC.